Presented here are 17 T cell receptor beta chains from one specimen sequenced in a study of OX40 agonist ivuxolimab in advanced cancers. TCRdb's table, derived via immunoSEQ multiplex PCR, lists solely in-frame clones and lacks some. The sample lists about 47,000 clones; 80% to 90% were seen once. The starting material was CD4+ or CD8+ T cells sorted from blood, obtained in a trial of the OX40 agonist ivuxolimab. Receptors were obtained from an adult with an advanced solid tumor such as melanoma, head and neck, liver or kidney cancer.

The chain couples TRBV7-2 to TRBJ2-1, with 7 bases identical to TRBD1. The germline gives CDR1 SGHTA, CDR2 FQGNSA. Unmatched junction bases numbered 2, after V lost 5 bases and J lost 7 bases. CDR3 length equals 12 residues. The CDR3: CASSRQGNEQFF. The CDR3 DNA reads TGTGCCAGCAGCAGACAGGGTAATGAGCAGTTCTTC.

The rearrangement joins TRBV27 to TRBJ2-7; 9 bases are shared with TRBD1. Germline CDR1 is MNHEY and CDR2 is SMNVEV (reference sequence). V lost 10 bases to trimming and J lost 5 bases; unmatched junction nucleotides: 6. There are 12 residues in the CDR3. The CDR3: CAIGDRGDEQYF. CDR3 bases: TGTGCCATCGGAGACAGGGGGGACGAGCAGTACTTC.

This clone appeared a few times. The rearrangement links TRBV7-9 to TRBJ1-5; D is possibly TRBD1 (5 bases). V was cut by 6 bases and J by 4 bases, with 13 bases left in between. CDR1 and CDR2 from the germline V gene are SEHNR and FQNEAQ (reference sequence). The CDR3 loop spans 14 amino acids. CDR3 sequence reads: CASSFTGGNQPQHF. The DNA for the CDR3 is TGTGCCAGCAGTTTCACGGGGGGGAATCAGCCCCAGCATTTT.

The genes are TRBV6-6 and TRBJ2-7; possibly TRBD2 for D (6 bases). The V gene's germline CDR1 is MNHNY and CDR2 SVGAGI (reference sequence). The CDR3 is 14 residues long. V lost 7 bases, J lost 5 bases, and 18 bases lay in between. This CDR3 reads CASTPSPGGNEQYF. CDR3 DNA sequence: TGTGCCAGCACGCCATCACCCGGGGGTAACGAGCAGTACTTC.

Details on this clone: The sample carries other DNA sequences with the same CDR3. The chain joins TRBV27 to TRBJ2-2, with D possibly being TRBD1 (6 bases). The CDR3 runs to 13 residues. Trimming left V 2 bases short and J 5 bases short, with 6 bases between. Germline CDR1 is MNHEY and CDR2 is SMNVEV (reference sequence). For the CDR3, the DNA is TGTGCCAGCAGTTTACAGGGGACCGGGGAGCTGTTTTTT. Its translation: CASSLQGTGELFF.

V and J are TRBV19 and TRBJ2-7; D might be TRBD1 (6 bases). The CDR3 length is 16 residues. Germline values: CDR1 LNHDA, CDR2 SQIVND (reference sequence). Trimming pared 3 bases from V and 3 bases from J, leaving 18 bases between. This chain's CDR3 is CASSISFRDIYYEQYF. CDR3 coding DNA: TGTGCCAGTAGTATCAGTTTCCGGGACATCTACTACGAGCAGTACTTC.

This clone was seen just once. The genes are TRBV11-2 and TRBJ1-4; no firm D call. Per the germline V gene, CDR1 is SGHAT and CDR2 is FQNNGV. Trimming cost V 5 bases and J 5 bases, with 9 bases left between them. The CDR3 spans 13 residues. CDR3 sequence (DNA): TGTGCCAGCAGCCCGGCCCGAAATGAAAAACTGTTTTTT. It encodes CASSPARNEKLFF.

This chain uses TRBV29-1 with TRBJ2-1; 8 bases are shared with TRBD2. CDR3 length equals 14 residues. The V and J ends lost 5 bases and 7 bases, in that order; junction bases with no gene match: 10. CDR1 and CDR2 from the germline V gene are SQVTM and ANQGSEA. The CDR3 is CSVTLAVLGNEQFF. The CDR3 coding sequence is TGCAGCGTTACACTAGCGGTGTTGGGTAATGAGCAGTTCTTC.

The rearrangement joins TRBV29-1 to TRBJ2-3; a possible D gene is TRBD1 (6 bases). CDR1 SQVTM and CDR2 ANQGSEA come from the germline V gene. Trimming cost V 1 base and J 1 base, with 12 bases left between them. This CDR3 is 15 amino acids long. CDR3: CSVEVSGDGTDTQYF. The CDR3 DNA follows: TGCAGCGTTGAAGTGTCAGGGGATGGCACAGATACGCAGTATTTT.

This clone occurred a few times. The rearrangement joins TRBV27 to TRBJ1-5; no clear D. The CDR3 is 13 amino acids. The germline CDR1 and CDR2 sequences are MNHEY and SMNVEV (reference sequence). V lost 6 bases and J 9 bases, leaving 15 bases between the germline ends. The CDR3 DNA follows: TGTGCCAGCAGCCTCCTCAGCCGTGGGCCCCAGCATTTT. It codes for CASSLLSRGPQHF.

The V gene is TRBV6-4, the J gene TRBJ2-1; D is unresolved. This CDR3 contains 16 residues. V lost 2 bases and J 3 bases, leaving 14 bases between the germline ends. The V gene's germline CDR1 is MRHNA and CDR2 SNTAGT. CDR3 region: CASSDDLGLSYNEQFF. CDR3 nucleotide sequence: TGTGCCAGCAGTGACGATCTAGGGTTGAGCTACAATGAGCAGTTCTTC.

The chain uses TRBV19 and TRBJ2-1; D possibly corresponds to TRBD1 (5 bases). The germline gives CDR1 LNHDA, CDR2 SQIVND (reference sequence). Trimming took 5 bases from V and 4 from J, leaving 15 bases between them. This CDR3 comprises 15 residues. DNA for the CDR3: TGTGCCAGTAGTCTTGACAGTCAGGGTTACAATGAGCAGTTCTTC. Its translation: CASSLDSQGYNEQFF.

The J gene is TRBJ2-7, the V gene TRBV4-1; D is unresolved. Germline CDR1 MGHRA, CDR2 YSYEKL. CDR3 length: 14 amino acids. The V end lost 0 bases, the J end lost 2 bases, and 8 bases lay between the germline ends. The CDR3 protein is CASSQEAQTYEQYF. The CDR3 bases are TGCGCCAGCAGCCAAGAGGCACAGACCTACGAGCAGTACTTC.

J is TRBJ2-1 and V is TRBV30, with 12 bases matching TRBD2. Germline CDR1 and CDR2: GTSNPN and SVGIG (reference sequence). This CDR3 has 14 amino acids. V trimming: 5 bases; J trimming: 4 bases; junction bases outside the gene matches: 3. The CDR3, as DNA: TGTGCCTGGGAGGGGACTAGCGGGTACAATGAGCAGTTCTTC. It is translated as CAWEGTSGYNEQFF.

The chain uses TRBV7-9 and TRBJ1-2; D ambiguous. The V gene lost 0 bases and the J gene lost 8 bases, with 13 bases spanning the gap. CDR1 SEHNR and CDR2 FQNEAQ come from the germline V gene (reference sequence). The CDR3 is 14 amino acids. CDR3 coding DNA: TGTGCCAGCAGCTTAGCACAGCCGATTGAGGGCTACACCTTC. As protein: CASSLAQPIEGYTF.

This chain joins TRBV29-1 and TRBJ2-1; D might be TRBD1 (6 bases). The CDR3 loop spans 12 amino acids. The V gene's germline CDR1 is SQVTM and CDR2 ANQGSEA. V lost 6 bases and J 5 bases, leaving 11 bases between the germline ends. The CDR3 bases are TGCAGCGTGAGAGGGGGAAACAATGAGCAGTTCTTC. Its translation is CSVRGGNNEQFF.

This clone was observed a single time. The CDR3 coding sequence is TGCGCCAGCAGCCAAGGGGTGGGGCGGTACGAGCAGTACTTC. Translating it yields CASSQGVGRYEQYF. The chain couples TRBV4-3 to TRBJ2-7, with a tentative D call TRBD1 (5 bases). Germline assignment: CDR1 LGHNA and CDR2 YSLEER. V lost 1 base to trimming and J lost 4 bases, with 11 bases between them. The CDR3 totals 14 residues.